This TCR beta chain was captured in a study of identical twins. V was cut by 9 bases and J by 3 bases, with 17 bases left in between. The germline CDR1 and CDR2 sequences are MNHNS and SASEGT. The CDR3 sequence is 15 residues long. Template switching added a universal primer site, and cDNA bore unique molecular identifiers. TCRdb passed the 5' RACE reads through MiXCR, listing each CDR3 protein once. This sample has hundreds of thousands of distinct CDR3 sequences, with around 8.3% found just once. This sample also appeared in a second study, on yellow fever vaccine responses in identical twins.

What was sequenced was PBMCs. This sequence originates from a young woman in good health. The gene calls are TRBV6-1 and TRBJ2-2; a possible D gene is TRBD1 (6 bases). The CDR3 region is CASTMGALYTGELFF. For the CDR3, the DNA is TGTGCCAGTACGATGGGGGCTTTATACACCGGGGAGCTGTTTTTT.